The subject of this entry is one T cell receptor (beta chain). The sample is drawn from a study of CD8 T cells in Susac syndrome. The CDR3 extends over 14 amino acids. Trimming removed 1 base from V and 1 base from J, with 8 bases in between. The authors reverse transcribed roughly 0.5 to 1 ug RNA with random hexamers. TCRdb independently ran MiXCR on the immunoSEQ multiplex PCR reads; one entry per CDR3 protein. This table has about 120,000 distinct CDR3 sequences, roughly 92% appearing once. This receptor was identified in a human donor in good health. The chain couples TRBV12-3 or TRBV12-4 to TRBJ2-7, with D unresolved. What was sequenced was CD4+ T cells from PBMCs. The CDR3 here is CASSLDSVSYEQYF. The CDR3 bases are TGTGCCAGCAGTTTAGATTCAGTTTCCTACGAGCAGTACTTC.